The 24 T cell receptor beta chains below were found in one sample sequenced in a study of blood T cell repertoires in COVID-19. TCRdb's table, derived via immunoSEQ multiplex PCR, lists solely in-frame clones and lacks some. The sample has 200,000 to 250,000 clones; nearly 90% are singletons. Sequenced sample: PBMCs or T cells enriched from blood (not recorded which). The source is a young man who had recovered from COVID-19.

The chain recombines TRBV18 with TRBJ1-5; TRBD1 matches 7 bases. J gave up 7 bases and V 3 bases, and 3 bases lay outside the gene matches. Germline V CDR1 and CDR2: KGHSH, LQKENI. The length of the CDR3 is 13 residues. In DNA form, the CDR3 reads TGTGCCAGCTCACCGACAGGGCTCCAGCCCCAGCATTTT. This codes for CASSPTGLQPQHF.

V gene TRBV7-2 combines with J gene TRBJ1-1, with D possibly matching TRBD1 (6 bases). Trimming took 3 bases from V and 5 from J, leaving 16 bases between them. This CDR3 spans 15 amino acids. The germline V gene encodes CDR1 SGHTA and CDR2 FQGNSA. The CDR3 protein is CASSFQGTWGTEAFF. CDR3 in DNA: TGTGCCAGCAGCTTTCAGGGGACGTGGGGTACTGAAGCTTTCTTT.

The chain recombines TRBV5-1 with TRBJ1-4, with D perhaps TRBD1 (5 bases). The CDR3 runs to 14 residues. V was cut by 2 bases and J by 1 base, with 6 bases left in between. Germline CDR1 SGHRS, CDR2 YFSETQ. CDR3 sequence reads: CASSFTGTNEKLFF. DNA for the CDR3: TGCGCCAGCAGCTTTACAGGAACTAATGAAAAACTGTTTTTT.

CDR3 protein: CASSSSRGETQYF. DNA of the CDR3: TGTGCCAGCAGCTCGTCGAGGGGGGAGACCCAGTACTTC. This chain connects TRBV7-3 to TRBJ2-5; D is perhaps TRBD1 (6 bases). CDR1 is SGHTA, CDR2 FQGTGA, per germline. The CDR3 is made up of 13 amino acids. V was trimmed by 4 bases and J by 5 bases, leaving 11 bases between them. Combining the CDR3 with reference TRBV7-3 and TRBJ2-5 gives the whole variable domain GAGVSQTPSNKVTEKGKYVELRCDPISGHTALYWYRQSLGQGPEFLIYFQGTGAADDSGLPNDRFFAVRPEGSVSTLKIQRTERGDSAVYLCASSSSRGETQYFGPGTRLLVL.

The chain recombines TRBV5-5 with TRBJ1-5, with 8 positions matching TRBD1. J was trimmed by 6 bases and V by 4 bases; bases with no gene match: 12. Germline assignment: CDR1 SGHKS and CDR2 YYEKEE (reference sequence). The CDR3 is 16 amino acids. CDR3 region: CASSPTTGEGVQPQHF. DNA for the CDR3: TGTGCCAGCAGCCCTACGACAGGGGAAGGAGTTCAGCCCCAGCATTTT. Full variable domain (rest looked up from reference TRBV5-5 and TRBJ1-5): DAGVTQSPTHLIKTRGQQVTLRCSPISGHKSVSWYQQVLGQGPQFIFQYYEKEERGRGNFPDRFSARQFPNYSSELNVNALLLGDSALYLCASSPTTGEGVQPQHFGDGTRLSIL.

This sequence joins TRBV14 and TRBJ1-1, with D possibly being TRBD1 (6 bases). The CDR3 contains 14 residues. Trimming pared 4 bases from V and 5 bases from J, leaving 14 bases between. CDR1 is SGHDN, CDR2 FVKESK, per germline. CDR3 region: CASSRGLGGTEAFF. CDR3 bases: TGTGCCAGCAGCCGGGGGCTTGGGGGAACTGAAGCTTTCTTT.

The V gene is TRBV2, the J gene TRBJ1-5, with D hard to call. Deletions cut 5 bases from V and 7 bases from J, with 9 bases between. The CDR3 totals 12 residues. CDR1 and CDR2 (germline): SNHLY, FYNNEI. Written as DNA, the CDR3 is TGTGCCAGCAGTTCGGGAGAGCAGCCCCAGCATTTT. Protein: CASSSGEQPQHF.

The rearrangement joins TRBV5-1 to TRBJ1-4; 7 nucleotides agree with TRBD1. From germline, CDR1 is SGHRS and CDR2 YFSETQ. The length of the CDR3 is 14 residues. V was clipped by 6 bases and J by 4 bases; unmatched bases: 6. The CDR3 bases are TGCGCCAGCACTCCGGGACAGATTAATGAAAAACTGTTTTTT. Residues: CASTPGQINEKLFF.

In its sample, this clone was seen a few times. The gene calls are TRBV4-1 and TRBJ2-3, with 14 bases matching TRBD2. CDR3 length equals 17 residues. J lost 1 base, V lost 4 bases, and 4 bases had no gene match. The V gene's germline CDR1 is MGHRA and CDR2 YSYEKL. The CDR3 DNA sequence: TGCGCCAGCAGCCGGACTAGCGGGAGGAGCGGCACAGATACGCAGTATTTT. This sequence encodes CASSRTSGRSGTDTQYF.

The J gene is TRBJ1-3, the V gene TRBV28; 8 nucleotides agree with TRBD1. Germline CDR1 MDHEN, CDR2 SYDVKM. V shed 4 bases and J 2 bases; nucleotides not matched to a gene: 7. CDR3 size: 16 residues. CDR3 nucleotides: TGTGCCAGCAGTTCGGCGACAGGGGCCACTGGAAACACCATATATTTT. Protein product: CASSSATGATGNTIYF.

The V call is TRBV28, the J call TRBJ1-4; possibly TRBD1 for D (6 bases). Trimming cost V 3 bases and J 0 bases, with 11 bases left between them. The CDR3 is 16 residues long. The germline V gene encodes CDR1 MDHEN and CDR2 SYDVKM. The CDR3 loop reads CASSFLTGATNEKLFF. In DNA form, the CDR3 reads TGTGCCAGCAGTTTTTTGACAGGAGCAACTAATGAAAAACTGTTTTTT.

The rearrangement links TRBV6-1 to TRBJ2-3; perhaps TRBD2 as D (7 bases). The V and J ends lost 2 bases and 2 bases respectively, with 20 bases between them. CDR1 is MNHNS and CDR2 is SASEGT in the germline V gene. The CDR3 length is 18 residues. CDR3 loop: CASSERGALRLDTDTQYF. Here the CDR3 DNA reads TGTGCCAGCAGTGAACGGGGGGCGCTGAGGCTAGACACAGATACGCAGTATTTT.

This chain joins TRBV23-1 and TRBJ2-1, with TRBD2 identical over 9 bases. TRBV23-1 counts as an open reading frame of uncertain function. The CDR3 covers 17 residues. V shed 2 bases and J 4 bases; nucleotides not matched to a gene: 9. CDR3 region: CASSQPTASGMYNEQFF. CDR3 bases: TGCGCCAGCAGTCAACCGACGGCTAGCGGGATGTACAATGAGCAGTTCTTC.

This clone was seen just once. This chain connects TRBV5-1 to TRBJ2-2, with 10 bases identical to TRBD2. CDR1 SGHRS and CDR2 YFSETQ come from the germline V gene. Trimming at V came to 4 bases and at J to 5 bases, leaving 5 bases not matched to a gene. This CDR3 has 15 residues. CDR3 sequence (DNA): TGCGCCAGCAGCACCCTACTAGCGGGAACCGGGGAGCTGTTTTTT. Protein sequence: CASSTLLAGTGELFF.

The chain combines TRBV19 with TRBJ1-5; TRBD1 matches 7 bases. This CDR3 has 13 residues. Germline V gives CDR1 LNHDA, CDR2 SQIVND (reference sequence). With 5 bases clipped from V and 7 bases from J, the junction kept 5 bases outside the gene matches. As DNA, the CDR3 is TGTGCCAGTAGTCGCCAGGGGGGCCAGCCCCAGCATTTT. Translating gives CASSRQGGQPQHF.

The gene calls are TRBV7-6 and TRBJ2-2; 10 bases agree with TRBD2. There are 15 residues in the CDR3. The V gene end was trimmed by 4 bases and the J gene end by 5 bases; junction bases not matched to a gene: 4. Germline CDR1 and CDR2: SGHVS and FNYEAQ. The CDR3 spells CASSSGLAPTGELFF. CDR3 sequence (DNA): TGTGCCAGCAGCTCGGGACTAGCGCCGACCGGGGAGCTGTTTTTT.

This chain joins TRBV6-5 and TRBJ2-7; tentatively, D is TRBD2 (6 bases). Germline CDR1 MNHEY, CDR2 SVGAGI. CDR3 length equals 15 residues. V was clipped by 3 bases and J by 2 bases, with 14 bases between them. CDR3 protein: CASSYMRDGTYEQYF. The CDR3 DNA reads as TGTGCCAGCAGTTATATGCGGGACGGTACCTACGAGCAGTACTTC.

This clone showed up just once. The chain has TRBV7-8 and TRBJ2-7; D is possibly TRBD1 (6 bases). Deletions cut 5 bases from V and 4 bases from J, with 9 bases between. The CDR3 totals 12 residues. The germline CDR1 and CDR2 sequences are SGHVS and FQNEAQ. The CDR3, as DNA: TGTGCCAGCAGCCAGGACAGATACGAGCAGTACTTC. Its protein product is CASSQDRYEQYF.

This chain links TRBV11-2 with TRBJ2-3; D ambiguous. The ends were cut back, 0 bases at V and 5 bases at J, with 9 bases in the middle. This CDR3 spans 14 amino acids. Germline values: CDR1 SGHAT, CDR2 FQNNGV. Here the CDR3 reads CASSLDSRKDTQYF. For the CDR3, the DNA is TGTGCCAGCAGCTTAGATTCTCGTAAAGATACGCAGTATTTT.

The rearrangement links TRBV7-9 to TRBJ2-5; 7 nucleotides agree with TRBD1. Trimming took 3 bases from V and 7 from J; bases not matched to a gene: 11. The CDR3 length is 15 residues. Germline-derived CDR1 and CDR2 are SEHNR and FQNEAQ (reference sequence). The chain's CDR3 is CASSFLTTGRGTQYF. The CDR3 nucleotides read TGTGCCAGCAGCTTCCTAACGACAGGGAGAGGGACCCAGTACTTC.

This rearrangement joins TRBV2 to TRBJ1-2, with no clear D. The V end was cut by 6 bases, the J end by 0 bases, with 14 bases between. CDR3 length: 15 amino acids. Per germline, CDR1 SNHLY and CDR2 FYNNEI. The CDR3 spells CASRARLTTNYGYTF. In DNA form, the CDR3 reads TGTGCCAGCAGGGCCAGACTGACGACTAACTATGGCTACACCTTC.

The CDR3 region is CASSSGLAGDNEQFF. The CDR3 nucleotides are TGTGCCAGCAGCTCGGGACTAGCGGGGGACAATGAGCAGTTCTTC. The genes are TRBV7-9 and TRBJ2-1; 14 bases are shared with TRBD2. Unmatched junction bases numbered 1, after V lost 4 bases and J lost 5 bases. Germline V gene lookup returns CDR1 SEHNR and CDR2 FQNEAQ (reference sequence). This CDR3 comprises 15 residues.

The J gene is TRBJ1-1, the V gene TRBV28; 9 positions agree with TRBD1. Germline CDR1 MDHEN, CDR2 SYDVKM. The CDR3 is 16 residues long. V was clipped by 5 bases and J by 4 bases; unmatched bases: 11. The CDR3 nucleotides are TGTGCCAGCAGTCTCTTCCCCGGGACAGGGCCCACTGAAGCTTTCTTT. Translated: CASSLFPGTGPTEAFF.

The chain carries TRBV4-1 and TRBJ1-1; TRBD1 is a possible D gene (5 bases). The germline V and J ends were trimmed by 3 bases and 10 bases, with 15 bases remaining between them. There are 13 residues in the CDR3. Germline CDR1 is MGHRA and CDR2 is YSYEKL. The CDR3 spells CASSHIDSKGAFF. The CDR3 nucleotides are TGCGCCAGCAGCCACATAGACAGTAAAGGAGCTTTCTTT.